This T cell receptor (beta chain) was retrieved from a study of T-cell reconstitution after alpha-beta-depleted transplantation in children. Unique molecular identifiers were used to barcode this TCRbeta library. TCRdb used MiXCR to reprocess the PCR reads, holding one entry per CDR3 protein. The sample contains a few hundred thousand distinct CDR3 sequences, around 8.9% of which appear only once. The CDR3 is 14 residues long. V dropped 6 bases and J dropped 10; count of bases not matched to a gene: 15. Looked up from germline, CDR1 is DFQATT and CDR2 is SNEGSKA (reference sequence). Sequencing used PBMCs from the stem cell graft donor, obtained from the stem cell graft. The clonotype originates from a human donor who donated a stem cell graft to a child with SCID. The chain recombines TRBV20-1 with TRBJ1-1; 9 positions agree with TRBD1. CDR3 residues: CSASNRGRNPGAFF. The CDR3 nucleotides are TGCAGTGCCAGCAACAGGGGGCGGAACCCTGGAGCTTTCTTT.